Presented here are 17 T cell receptor beta chains from one specimen sequenced in a study of cytomegalovirus exposure and HLA in healthy donors. PCR employed 60 Vbeta and 13 Jbeta primers. TCRdb keeps only in-frame clones here, not all; method: immunoSEQ multiplex PCR. The sample lists 180,000 or so clones, about 75% occurring once. Sequenced material: PBMCs. The origin of the receptors is a woman aged 40 to 49 in good health and CMV-seropositive.

The chain joins TRBV5-1 to TRBJ2-1; D not certain. Germline V gene lookup returns CDR1 SGHRS and CDR2 YFSETQ. V was pared by 5 bases and J by 8 bases, with 17 bases between. CDR3 length equals 14 residues. CDR3 sequence (DNA): TGCGCCAGCAGTGGAAATAGCAATATCGATGAGCAGTTCTTC. Its translation: CASSGNSNIDEQFF.

The chain combines TRBV6-1 with TRBJ2-1; 10 bases are a match to TRBD2. The V gene's germline CDR1 is MNHNS and CDR2 SASEGT. Unmatched junction bases numbered 9, after V lost 2 bases and J lost 8 bases. The CDR3 sequence is 16 residues long. CDR3 protein: CASSESTRLAGDEQFF. DNA for the CDR3: TGTGCCAGCAGTGAATCCACACGCCTAGCGGGAGATGAGCAGTTCTTC.

The chain is built from TRBV28 and TRBJ1-5; 9 nucleotides agree with TRBD1. CDR1 MDHEN and CDR2 SYDVKM come from the germline V gene. The CDR3 is 16 amino acids. The ends lost 5 bases at V and 2 bases at J; junction bases unmatched: 7. The CDR3 loop is CASSRQGGMRNQPQHF. For the CDR3, the DNA is TGTGCCAGCAGTCGACAGGGGGGTATGCGCAATCAGCCCCAGCATTTT.

The chain is built from TRBV30 and TRBJ2-7; TRBD2 aligns across 13 bases. CDR1 and CDR2 from the germline V gene are GTSNPN and SVGIG (reference sequence). V shed 3 bases and J 0 bases; nucleotides not matched to a gene: 5. This CDR3 spans 16 amino acids. Written as DNA, the CDR3 is TGTGCCTGGAGGGCTACTAGCGGGAGGGCCTCCTACGAGCAGTACTTC. Translated: CAWRATSGRASYEQYF.

This clone came up once. The chain combines TRBV19 with TRBJ2-7; a possible D gene is TRBD1 (5 bases). Trimming cost V 3 bases and J 2 bases, with 11 bases left between them. Germline CDR1 LNHDA, CDR2 SQIVND (reference sequence). This CDR3 spans 14 amino acids. As DNA, the CDR3 is TGTGCCAGTAGTATGGGGCTCCGGACCTACGAGCAGTACTTC. Encoded protein: CASSMGLRTYEQYF.

The J gene is TRBJ2-1, the V gene TRBV5-1; perhaps TRBD2 as D (5 bases). Trimming stripped 1 base from V and 3 bases from J, with 23 bases between. Germline-derived CDR1 and CDR2 are SGHRS and YFSETQ. The CDR3 has 19 amino acids. The CDR3: CASSLSSLSEGWFYNEQFF. The CDR3, as DNA: TGCGCCAGCAGCTTGTCATCCCTATCAGAGGGCTGGTTCTACAATGAGCAGTTCTTC.

The chain employs TRBV28 and TRBJ2-1, with 7 bases identical to TRBD2. After removal of 8 bases from V and 0 bases from J, the junction contained 10 bases not matched to a gene. The germline CDR1 and CDR2 sequences are MDHEN and SYDVKM. This CDR3 is built from 16 residues. CDR3 bases: TGTGCCAGCCGGGCGGCTAGCGGAAGCTCCTACAATGAGCAGTTCTTC. Translating it yields CASRAASGSSYNEQFF.

The V and J genes are TRBV18 and TRBJ1-4; D not certain. The CDR3 totals 13 residues. Germline CDR1 reads KGHSH; CDR2 reads LQKENI. The ends were cut back, 3 bases at V and 4 bases at J, with 6 bases in the middle. The CDR3 is CASSPGNNEKLFF. In DNA form, the CDR3 reads TGTGCCAGCTCACCCGGGAATAATGAAAAACTGTTTTTT. The full variable domain, completed using reference TRBV18 and TRBJ1-4, is NAGVMQNPRHLVRRRGQEARLRCSPMKGHSHVYWYRQLPEEGLKFMVYLQKENIIDESGMPKERFSAEFPKEGPSILRIQQVVRGDSAAYFCASSPGNNEKLFFGSGTQLSVL.

The chain recombines TRBV28 with TRBJ1-5; a possible D gene is TRBD1 (5 bases). Trimming stripped 11 bases from V and 7 bases from J, with 12 bases between. CDR1 and CDR2 (germline): MDHEN, SYDVKM. The CDR3 extends over 11 amino acids. The DNA for the CDR3 is TGTGCCGTCGGGGGGAGGCAGCCCCAGCATTTT. Residues: CAVGGRQPQHF.

The chain couples TRBV19 to TRBJ1-5; 7 bases are shared with TRBD1. Germline CDR1 LNHDA, CDR2 SQIVND (reference sequence). V lost 7 bases to trimming and J lost 6 bases; unmatched junction nucleotides: 9. This CDR3 is 14 amino acids long. The chain's CDR3 is CASTQQGFGQPQHF. As DNA, the CDR3 is TGTGCCAGTACCCAACAGGGGTTCGGTCAGCCCCAGCATTTT.

CDR3 amino acids: CASSLAEVMNNEQFF. The CDR3 bases are TGTGCCAGCAGCTTGGCCGAGGTAATGAACAATGAGCAGTTCTTC. V is TRBV5-6 and J is TRBJ2-1; no reliable D call. V was clipped by 0 bases and J by 5 bases, with 12 bases between them. Germline V CDR1 and CDR2: SGHDT, YYEEEE. The CDR3 runs 15 residues.

This clone was counted only a few times. The chain is built from TRBV6-6 and TRBJ1-5, with D uncertain. Trimming cost V 6 bases and J 3 bases, with 15 bases left between them. Germline loops: CDR1 MNHNY, CDR2 SVGAGI (reference sequence). This CDR3 has 15 residues. CDR3 nucleotide sequence: TGTGCCAGCAGCGGCGGTATAAGCCCCAATCAGCCCCAGCATTTT. It specifies CASSGGISPNQPQHF.

The chain employs TRBV19 and TRBJ2-6, with D possibly being TRBD1 (5 bases). CDR1 LNHDA and CDR2 SQIVND come from the germline V gene (reference sequence). V was shortened by 4 bases and J by 0 bases, with 25 bases between the two germline ends. The CDR3 runs 21 residues. CDR3 DNA: TGTGCCAGTAGTACCCGGTCGGTGGGCAGGGCGATAGTCTCTGGGGCCAACGTCCTGACTTTC. It codes for CASSTRSVGRAIVSGANVLTF.

This chain joins TRBV2 and TRBJ2-1, with D perhaps TRBD2 (6 bases). The CDR3 totals 15 residues. Looked up from germline, CDR1 is SNHLY and CDR2 is FYNNEI. Trimming left V 10 bases short and J 2 bases short, with 18 bases between. CDR3 protein: CAIVGAGRTYNEQFF. CDR3 bases: TGTGCCATCGTTGGGGCGGGACGCACCTACAATGAGCAGTTCTTC.

This clone was seen a single time. The rearrangement uses TRBV28 and TRBJ2-1, with TRBD2 matching 9 bases. The germline V gene encodes CDR1 MDHEN and CDR2 SYDVKM. The V gene end was trimmed by 2 bases and the J gene end by 4 bases; junction bases not matched to a gene: 3. CDR3 length equals 15 residues. CDR3 in amino acids: CASSLASGMYNEQFF. The CDR3, as DNA: TGTGCCAGCAGTTTAGCTAGCGGGATGTACAATGAGCAGTTCTTC.

The genes are TRBV5-5 and TRBJ1-5; D remains ambiguous. Germline V lookup: CDR1 SGHKS, CDR2 YYEKEE (reference sequence). This CDR3 has 16 amino acids. Trimming took off 0 bases at V and 0 bases at J, with 10 bases between the two ends. The chain's CDR3 is CASSLGAVRSNQPQHF. The CDR3, as DNA: TGTGCCAGCAGCTTGGGGGCTGTGCGTAGCAATCAGCCCCAGCATTTT.

V and J are TRBV28 and TRBJ1-2, with D perhaps matching TRBD1 (6 bases). V lost 3 bases to trimming and J lost 0 bases, with 14 bases between them. Germline CDR1 MDHEN, CDR2 SYDVKM. The CDR3 is 16 amino acids. The CDR3 DNA sequence: TGTGCCAGCAGTTTTCTAACAGGGCCCCCTAACTATGGCTACACCTTC. It specifies CASSFLTGPPNYGYTF.